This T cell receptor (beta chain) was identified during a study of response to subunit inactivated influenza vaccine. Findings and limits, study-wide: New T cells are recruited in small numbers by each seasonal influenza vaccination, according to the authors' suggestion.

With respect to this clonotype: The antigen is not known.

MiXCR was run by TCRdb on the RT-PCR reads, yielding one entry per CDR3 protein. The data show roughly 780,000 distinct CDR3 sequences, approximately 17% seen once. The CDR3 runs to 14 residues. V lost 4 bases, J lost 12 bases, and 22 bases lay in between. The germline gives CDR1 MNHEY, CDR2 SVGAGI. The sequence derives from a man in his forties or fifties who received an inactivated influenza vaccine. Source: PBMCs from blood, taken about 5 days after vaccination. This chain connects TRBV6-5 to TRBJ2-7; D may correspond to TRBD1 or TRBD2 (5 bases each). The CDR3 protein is CASSSSLGTALRYF. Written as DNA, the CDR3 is TGTGCCAGCAGTTCTTCTCTCGGGACGGCTCTGCGGTACTTC.